The 26 T cell receptor beta chains below all came from one sample that was sequenced in a study of T cells in women clearing cervical HPV infection. Data came from immunoSEQ multiplex PCR; TCRdb stores just in-frame clones and leaves some out. Recorded for this sample: around 17,000 clones. Sequenced: blood buffy coat. These receptors all come from a woman between 18 and 70 years old with a cervical HPV16 infection that either progressed to CIN3+ or cleared (not recorded which).

Regarding this clone: The read halts 3 residues ahead of the CDR3 end, with the missing end drawn from the germline J gene. The rearrangement uses TRBV19 and TRBJ1-1, with D hard to call. Germline CDR1 LNHDA, CDR2 SQIVND (reference sequence). V was shortened by 8 bases and J by 4 bases, with 17 bases between the two germline ends. The CDR3 spans 14 residues. The sequenced part of the CDR3 DNA is TGTGCCAGTGTAGTTGGGCAGTCGCCCACTGAA. This codes for CASVVGQSPTE. In full, the CDR3 is CASVVGQSPTEAFF.

With respect to this clone: Read sequence stops 3 residues before the CDR3 end, and the germline J gene provides the missing end. The chain links TRBV7-3 to TRBJ1-4; perhaps TRBD1 as D (5 bases). Germline-derived CDR1 and CDR2 are SGHTA and FQGTGA. The CDR3 length is 18 residues. CDR3 sequence reads: CASSLTPVRGSGANVLFF. The covered CDR3 bases are TGTGCCAGCAGCTTAACGCCCGTTCGGGGGTCTGGGGCCAACGTA.

The CDR3 is CSARPSGRNEQFF. CDR3 DNA (partial): TGCAGTGCTAGGCCTAGCGGGCGCAATGAG. The V gene is TRBV20-1, the J gene TRBJ2-1; 8 positions agree with TRBD2. The CDR3 extends 3 residues past the end of the read, so its final part is completed from the germline J gene. The germline gives CDR1 DFQATT, CDR2 SNEGSKA (reference sequence). J was trimmed by 6 bases and V by 3 bases; bases with no gene match: 4. This CDR3 has 13 residues.

The CDR3 DNA, read in part, is TGCAGCGTGCGAACAGGCGCCACTAATGAAAAA. Translating it yields CSVRTGATNEK. The full CDR3 reads CSVRTGATNEKLFF. The chain recombines TRBV29-1 with TRBJ1-4, with D perhaps matching TRBD1 (5 bases). The read finishes 3 residues shy of the CDR3 end, and the germline J gene is used to complete it. Germline CDR1 is SQVTM and CDR2 is ANQGSEA. The CDR3 consists of 14 residues. The V and J ends lost 6 bases and 2 bases respectively, with 13 bases between them. Full variable domain (rest looked up from reference TRBV29-1 and TRBJ1-4): SAVISQKPSRDICQRGTSLTIQCQVDSQVTMMFWYRQQPGQSLTLIATANQGSEATYESGFVIDKFPISRPNLTFSTLTVSNMSPEDSSIYLCSVRTGATNEKLFFGSGTQLSVL.

As concerns this clone: The read stops 3 residues short of the end of the CDR3; the missing end is completed from the germline J gene. The chain has TRBV6-2 or TRBV6-3 and TRBJ1-1; 7 positions agree with TRBD1. Germline V gene lookup returns CDR1 MNHEY and CDR2 SVGEGT. The junction had 1 base not matched to a gene; V was cut back by 6 bases and J by 0 bases. This CDR3 has 13 amino acids. Partial CDR3 DNA: TGTGCCAGCAGGGACAGGATGAACACTGAA. Its translation: CASRDRMNTE. The whole CDR3 protein reads CASRDRMNTEAFF.

Comments on this clone: The missing CDR3 end, 3 residues past where the read stops, is filled in from the germline J gene. This chain joins TRBV6-1 and TRBJ1-5; 8 nucleotides align to TRBD1. The CDR3 extends over 16 amino acids. V was clipped by 4 bases and J by 3 bases; unmatched bases: 8. Looked up from germline, CDR1 is MNHNS and CDR2 is SASEGT. CDR3 DNA (partial): TGTGCCAGCAGTGCCACCTCAGGGGGCCTCAATCAGCCC. Protein sequence: CASSATSGGLNQP. The whole CDR3 region reads CASSATSGGLNQPQHF.

Turning to this clone: The read gets to within 3 residues of the CDR3 end, and the germline J gene fills in the rest. V usage is TRBV10-3 and J usage is TRBJ2-3, with a possible D match to TRBD2 (6 bases). The CDR3 is 15 amino acids. Germline V gene sequence: CDR1 ENHRY, CDR2 SYGVKD. Trimming removed 2 bases from V and 2 bases from J, with 11 bases in between. CDR3 in amino acids: CAISEQAGTTDTQYF. CDR3 bases read: TGTGCCATCAGTGAGCAGGCGGGAACCACAGATACG.

As for this clone: The read is 3 residues too short to cover the CDR3 end, so that end is filled in from the germline J gene. The chain carries TRBV18 and TRBJ2-7; TRBD1 matches at 7 bases. The germline gives CDR1 KGHSH, CDR2 LQKENI. J was trimmed by 5 bases and V by 3 bases; bases with no gene match: 4. The CDR3 loop spans 13 amino acids. This chain's CDR3 is CASSPAGQDEQYF. CDR3 DNA, as far as it was read: TGTGCCAGCTCACCGGCCGGACAGGACGAG.

On this clone: The read ends 3 residues early relative to the CDR3; the germline J gene fills the gap. The chain couples TRBV7-9 to TRBJ2-1; D may be TRBD2 (5 bases). Trimming took 6 bases from V and 4 from J, leaving 16 bases between them. Germline lookup yields CDR1 SEHNR and CDR2 FQNEAQ (reference sequence). CDR3 length equals 15 residues. CDR3 DNA (partial): TGTGCCAGCAGTCGTCAACGGACTGGTTACAATGAG. It yields the protein CASSRQRTGYNE. The whole CDR3 is CASSRQRTGYNEQFF. Full variable domain (remainder filled in from reference TRBV7-9 and TRBJ2-1): DTGVSQNPRHKITKRGQNVTFRCDPISEHNRLYWYRQTLGQGPEFLTYFQNEAQLEKSRLLSDRFSAERPKGSFSTLEIQRTEQGDSAMYLCASSRQRTGYNEQFFGPGTRLTVL.

Worth noting for this clone: The read gets to within 3 residues of the CDR3 end, and the germline J gene fills in the rest. The chain is built from TRBV18 and TRBJ1-4; a weak D match, TRBD1 (6 bases). The CDR3 contains 13 residues. Trimming shortened V by 3 bases and J by 8 bases, and 10 bases separated the two germline ends. Germline loops: CDR1 KGHSH, CDR2 LQKENI. Incomplete CDR3 DNA: TGTGCCAGCTCACCTCCCCAGGGGGAAAAA. Amino acids: CASSPPQGEK. In full, the CDR3 is CASSPPQGEKLFF. The full variable domain, in which reference TRBV18 and TRBJ1-4 provide the parts outside the CDR3, is NAGVMQNPRHLVRRRGQEARLRCSPMKGHSHVYWYRQLPEEGLKFMVYLQKENIIDESGMPKERFSAEFPKEGPSILRIQQVVRGDSAAYFCASSPPQGEKLFFGSGTQLSVL.

With respect to this clone: The CDR3 end is not reached by the read, which stops 3 residues before it; the germline J gene fills it in. The chain links TRBV20-1 to TRBJ2-7; 9 nucleotides agree with TRBD2. Looked up from germline, CDR1 is DFQATT and CDR2 is SNEGSKA (reference sequence). This CDR3 is 16 amino acids long. The V gene end was trimmed by 3 bases and the J gene end by 5 bases; junction bases not matched to a gene: 14. The DNA read from the CDR3 is TGCAGTGCTAGTTTGTTTAGCGGGAGACTCCGGGACGAG. It yields the protein CSASLFSGRLRDE. The CDR3 in full is CSASLFSGRLRDEQYF.

By frequency, this clone registers medium-sized (0.01 to 0.1%). The read falls 3 residues short of the CDR3 end, and the missing part is taken from the germline J gene. The chain uses TRBV5-6 and TRBJ2-1; TRBD1 matches 9 bases. From germline, CDR1 is SGHDT and CDR2 YYEEEE. The CDR3 is made up of 15 amino acids. V was clipped by 3 bases and J by 6 bases; unmatched bases: 7. Partial CDR3 DNA: TGTGCCAGCAGCTCAGTCGGACAGGGGTCCAATGAG. Translated: CASSSVGQGSNE. The whole CDR3 region reads CASSSVGQGSNEQFF.

As for this clone: Coverage ceases 3 residues before the CDR3 finishes, and the germline J gene fills in the end. The rearrangement joins TRBV5-1 to TRBJ2-7; TRBD2 is a possible D gene (5 bases). Trimming removed 4 bases at V and 0 bases at J, with 14 bases between. The CDR3 runs to 15 residues. The germline CDR1 and CDR2 sequences are SGHRS and YFSETQ. The CDR3 loop reads CASSPGLLNSYEQYF. The sequenced part of the CDR3 DNA is TGCGCCAGCAGCCCCGGACTCCTAAACTCCTACGAG. The full variable domain, in which reference TRBV5-1 and TRBJ2-7 provide the parts outside the CDR3, is KAGVTQTPRYLIKTRGQQVTLSCSPISGHRSVSWYQQTPGQGLQFLFEYFSETQRNKGNFPGRFSGRQFSNSRSEMNVSTLELGDSALYLCASSPGLLNSYEQYFGPGTRLTVT.

In the case of this clone: The read stops 3 residues short of the end of the CDR3; the missing end is completed from the germline J gene. This chain connects TRBV18 to TRBJ2-7, with a possible D match to TRBD2 (5 bases). V lost 5 bases and J lost 5, with 10 bases in between. The CDR3 extends over 12 amino acids. From germline, CDR1 is KGHSH and CDR2 LQKENI. The sequenced part of the CDR3 DNA is TGTGCCAGCTCAAGAGGGTCCCACGAG. Translated, it gives CASSRGSHE. In full, the CDR3 reads CASSRGSHEQYF. Drawing the rest from reference TRBV18 and TRBJ2-7, the complete variable domain is NAGVMQNPRHLVRRRGQEARLRCSPMKGHSHVYWYRQLPEEGLKFMVYLQKENIIDESGMPKERFSAEFPKEGPSILRIQQVVRGDSAAYFCASSRGSHEQYFGPGTRLTVT.

As for this clone: The read terminates 3 residues ahead of where the CDR3 ends, so the germline J gene completes it. The chain has TRBV6-1 and TRBJ2-7; weak D call: TRBD2 (6 bases). CDR3 length equals 15 residues. Trimming shortened V by 4 bases and J by 4 bases, and 17 bases separated the two germline ends. Germline V gene sequence: CDR1 MNHNS, CDR2 SASEGT. CDR3 bases read: TGTGCCAGCAGTGCCCCGGACTACCCGAGTTACGAG. Translated: CASSAPDYPSYE. The whole CDR3 protein is CASSAPDYPSYEQYF.

In regard to this clone: Read coverage stops 3 residues before the CDR3 terminus; the germline J gene supplies the remainder. The rearrangement links TRBV5-6 to TRBJ2-5; D is ambiguous. V lost 3 bases, J lost 0 bases, and 12 bases lay in between. The CDR3 is made up of 15 amino acids. The V gene's germline CDR1 is SGHDT and CDR2 YYEEEE. The sequenced part of the CDR3 DNA is TGTGCCAGCAGCTCCGCCGCCAGGTACCAAGAGACC. It codes for CASSSAARYQET. The entire CDR3 sequence reads CASSSAARYQETQYF. Together with reference TRBV5-6 and TRBJ2-5, the CDR3 gives the full variable domain: DAGVTQSPTHLIKTRGQQVTLRCSPKSGHDTVSWYQQALGQGPQFIFQYYEEEERQRGNFPDRFSGHQFPNYSSELNVNALLLGDSALYLCASSSAARYQETQYFGPGTRLLVL.

Comments on this clone: The CDR3 end lies 3 residues beyond the end of the read and is filled in from the germline J gene. V is TRBV2 and J is TRBJ2-3; 7 bases fit TRBD1. Germline values: CDR1 SNHLY, CDR2 FYNNEI. The J segment lost 4 bases and the V segment lost 10 bases, leaving 11 bases of the junction unmatched. The CDR3 length is 14 residues. CDR3 bases read: TGTGCCACCCCCGAAGGACAGGTCTCAGATACG. Its protein product is CATPEGQVSDT. The full CDR3 is CATPEGQVSDTQYF.

As regards this clone: Read data end 3 residues before the CDR3 end; the end is taken from the germline J gene. This chain joins TRBV20-1 and TRBJ2-3; weak D call: TRBD1 (6 bases). This CDR3 is 15 amino acids long. Germline-derived CDR1 and CDR2 are DFQATT and SNEGSKA (reference sequence). Here the CDR3 reads CSARDGAGERKTQYF. The part of the CDR3 DNA that was read is TGCAGTGCTAGAGATGGGGCAGGGGAGAGGAAGACG.

About this clone: The read is 3 residues too short to cover the CDR3 end, so that end is filled in from the germline J gene. V and J are TRBV11-2 and TRBJ2-5, with 9 nucleotides matching TRBD2. The junction had 6 bases not matched to a gene; V was cut back by 5 bases and J by 2 bases. CDR3 length: 15 residues. Germline-derived CDR1 and CDR2 are SGHAT and FQNNGV. The CDR3 protein is CASSLGLAWQETQYF. The sequenced CDR3 bases are TGTGCCAGCAGCCTAGGACTAGCGTGGCAAGAGACC.

A remark on this clone: The read terminates 3 residues ahead of where the CDR3 ends, so the germline J gene completes it. The chain uses TRBV7-6 and TRBJ2-3, with D possibly being TRBD1 (5 bases). Deletions cut 1 base from V and 2 bases from J, with 10 bases between. Germline values: CDR1 SGHVS, CDR2 FNYEAQ. This CDR3 is built from 15 residues. CDR3 sequence: CASSLGQIYTDTQYF. Partial CDR3 DNA: TGTGCCAGCAGCTTAGGACAGATTTACACAGATACG.

Remarks on this clone: The CDR3 end falls 3 residues outside the read, so it is completed with the germline J gene. The chain couples TRBV12-3 or TRBV12-4 to TRBJ2-4; tentative D call: TRBD2 (6 bases). CDR3 length: 13 residues. CDR3 DNA, as far as it was read: TGTGCCAGCAGTTCGGGGACTTGGGAAATT. Residues: CASSSGTWEI. The entire CDR3 sequence reads CASSSGTWEIQYF.

As for this clone: From the germline J gene comes the end of the CDR3, since the read stops 3 residues before it. This chain links TRBV20-1 with TRBJ2-3, with a tentative D call TRBD2 (6 bases). This CDR3 has 14 amino acids. Germline CDR1 reads DFQATT; CDR2 reads SNEGSKA (reference sequence). V gave up 1 base and J gave up 1 base, with 9 bases separating them. CDR3 sequence: CSARGWGGTDTQYF. The part of the CDR3 DNA that was read is TGCAGTGCTAGAGGTTGGGGGGGCACAGATACG.

Regarding this clone: The read ends 3 residues early relative to the CDR3; the germline J gene fills the gap. The chain joins TRBV7-6 to TRBJ2-3; 10 bases align to TRBD2. The length of the CDR3 is 14 residues. V was clipped by 2 bases and J by 5 bases; unmatched bases: 1. The germline gives CDR1 SGHVS, CDR2 FNYEAQ. The CDR3 loop is CASSLPSGGDTQYF. The DNA read from the CDR3 is TGTGCCAGCAGCTTACCTAGCGGGGGAGATACG.

On this clone itself: The read comes to an end 3 residues before the CDR3 does, leaving the germline J gene to fill in the end. V usage is TRBV19 and J usage is TRBJ2-5; 14 bases agree with TRBD2. Germline V CDR1 and CDR2: LNHDA, SQIVND (reference sequence). The V segment lost 9 bases and the J segment 5 bases; nucleotides outside the gene matches: 2. The CDR3 runs to 13 residues. This chain's CDR3 is CASRTSGGETQYF. Partial CDR3 DNA: TGTGCCAGCAGGACTAGCGGGGGGGAGACC.

For this clone: Read data end 3 residues before the CDR3 end; the end is taken from the germline J gene. The chain employs TRBV12-3 or TRBV12-4 and TRBJ2-3; 9 bases agree with TRBD1. CDR3 length equals 16 residues. The junction had 15 bases not matched to a gene; V was cut back by 6 bases and J by 8 bases. The CDR3 DNA, read in part, is TGTGCCAGCAGGGACACCGGGACAGGGATGACTGGTACG. As protein: CASRDTGTGMTGT. The whole CDR3 protein reads CASRDTGTGMTGTQYF.

As concerns this clone: Sequencing ends 3 residues short of the CDR3 end; the germline J gene provides the rest. This chain uses TRBV2 with TRBJ1-3, with no clear D. Germline V CDR1 and CDR2: SNHLY, FYNNEI. Trimming cost V 4 bases and J 8 bases, with 18 bases left between them. CDR3 length: 15 amino acids. Incomplete CDR3 DNA: TGTGCCAGCAGTGTCTCAGCCCGGCGGGAACACACC. As protein: CASSVSARREHT. The CDR3 in its entirety is CASSVSARREHTIYF.